This is a list of T cell receptor beta chains from one sample in a study of response to subunit inactivated influenza vaccine. One entry per CDR3 protein, called by TCRdb with MiXCR from the RT-PCR reads. The repertoire holds under 750,000 distinct CDR3 sequences, with about 10% as singletons. The sample in question was PBMCs from blood, obtained on the day of vaccination. The receptors derive from a man aged 50-60 years who received an inactivated influenza vaccine. Both conserved end residues are trimmed from each CDR3. The size field is filled for only some rows; it gives once, few, many or a size class.

j_gene: TRBJ2-4
v_gene: TRBV7-6
abundance: few
CDR3aa: ASSLALDRPINIQY

j_gene: TRBJ1-5
v_gene: TRBV19
abundance: .
CDR3aa: ASKTGWNNQPQH

j_gene: TRBJ2-7
v_gene: TRBV7-8
abundance: many
CDR3aa: ASSAGTTVGEQY

j_gene: TRBJ2-3
v_gene: TRBV11-2
abundance: many
CDR3aa: ASSLGLAGSDTQY

j_gene: TRBJ1-5
v_gene: TRBV6-1
abundance: many
CDR3aa: ASSLLSGTGVQPQH

j_gene: TRBJ2-1
v_gene: TRBV5-1
abundance: few
CDR3aa: ASSLTGQASYNEQF

j_gene: TRBJ2-7
v_gene: TRBV7-8
abundance: few
CDR3aa: ASSSPRGEPHEQY

j_gene: TRBJ1-2
v_gene: TRBV10-2
abundance: .
CDR3aa: ASSGHIGAPNYGYT

j_gene: TRBJ2-1
v_gene: TRBV11-2
abundance: few
CDR3aa: ASSLDPVQRQGAYNEQF

j_gene: TRBJ1-3
v_gene: TRBV5-1
abundance: few
CDR3aa: ASSQSGTVDTIY

j_gene: TRBJ2-1
v_gene: TRBV24-1
abundance: .
CDR3aa: ATSDPIRWANEQF

j_gene: TRBJ2-7
v_gene: TRBV20-1
abundance: .
CDR3aa: SARDLASPTYEQY

j_gene: TRBJ2-3
v_gene: TRBV5-1
abundance: few
CDR3aa: ASSLAGHSDTQY

j_gene: TRBJ2-5
v_gene: TRBV9
abundance: many
CDR3aa: ASSADSFLQETQY

j_gene: TRBJ2-2
v_gene: TRBV4-2
abundance: many
CDR3aa: ASSPAHTGELF

j_gene: TRBJ2-5
v_gene: TRBV7-8
abundance: .
CDR3aa: ASSLGRGAGAETQY

j_gene: TRBJ2-3
v_gene: TRBV20-1
abundance: many
CDR3aa: SARAPGRTSTDTQY

j_gene: TRBJ2-1
v_gene: TRBV5-4
abundance: .
CDR3aa: ASSSSSGPTRLSYNEQF

j_gene: TRBJ2-1
v_gene: TRBV14
abundance: few
CDR3aa: ASSPRTGLAGPNEQF

j_gene: TRBJ2-7
v_gene: TRBV25-1
abundance: few
CDR3aa: ASRGGDHQY

j_gene: TRBJ2-2
v_gene: TRBV30
abundance: .
CDR3aa: ARGRPGELF

j_gene: TRBJ2-2
v_gene: TRBV4-2
abundance: few
CDR3aa: ASSQGFSPGELF

j_gene: TRBJ2-3
v_gene: TRBV27
abundance: few
CDR3aa: ASSTREGVIGDTQY

j_gene: TRBJ2-3
v_gene: TRBV18
abundance: .
CDR3aa: ASSSGLAGGRSTDTQY

j_gene: TRBJ1-4
v_gene: TRBV7-2
abundance: few
CDR3aa: ASSDGQTRGEKLF

j_gene: TRBJ2-1
v_gene: TRBV12-3/TRBV12-4
abundance: many
CDR3aa: ASSFEDRGGHEQF

j_gene: TRBJ2-1
v_gene: TRBV7-2
abundance: few
CDR3aa: ASSEGGGGSQKF

j_gene: TRBJ2-2
v_gene: TRBV10-3
abundance: many
CDR3aa: AVKRVGNTGELF

j_gene: TRBJ2-5
v_gene: TRBV29-1
abundance: .
CDR3aa: SGLENQETQY

j_gene: TRBJ2-2
v_gene: TRBV4-3
abundance: many
CDR3aa: ASSQDGGAGVAGELF

j_gene: TRBJ2-3
v_gene: TRBV11-2
abundance: .
CDR3aa: ASSASGGAPDTQY

j_gene: TRBJ2-7
v_gene: TRBV29-1
abundance: many
CDR3aa: SVLEGRSYEQY

j_gene: TRBJ1-2
v_gene: TRBV3-1
abundance: few
CDR3aa: ASSQGYLGTLSNYGYT

j_gene: TRBJ2-3
v_gene: TRBV28
abundance: .
CDR3aa: ASRGQGGSMYTQY

j_gene: TRBJ2-7
v_gene: TRBV4-3
abundance: few
CDR3aa: ASSQTYGGEYEQY

j_gene: TRBJ2-3
v_gene: TRBV29-1
abundance: few
CDR3aa: SVERLSGGAEDTQY

j_gene: TRBJ1-5
v_gene: TRBV28
abundance: many
CDR3aa: ASSPINSNQPQH

j_gene: TRBJ2-3
v_gene: TRBV3-1
abundance: .
CDR3aa: ASSLTSGRVTDTQY

j_gene: TRBJ2-5
v_gene: TRBV4-2
abundance: .
CDR3aa: ASSQDHSLYQETQY

j_gene: TRBJ2-3
v_gene: TRBV18
abundance: .
CDR3aa: ASSPQGITDTQY

j_gene: TRBJ2-3
v_gene: TRBV24-1
abundance: few
CDR3aa: ATSDPQGVTDTQY

j_gene: TRBJ2-1
v_gene: TRBV7-9
abundance: few
CDR3aa: ASSLVFGQGLF

j_gene: TRBJ1-4
v_gene: TRBV5-5
abundance: .
CDR3aa: ASSLVSEIKLF

j_gene: TRBJ1-3
v_gene: TRBV12-3/TRBV12-4
abundance: .
CDR3aa: ASKQDSSGNTIY

j_gene: TRBJ2-1
v_gene: TRBV19
abundance: few
CDR3aa: ASSMQPASSYNEQF

j_gene: TRBJ2-7
v_gene: TRBV6-2/TRBV6-3
abundance: few
CDR3aa: ASSSGLAQVEQY

j_gene: TRBJ2-1
v_gene: TRBV7-9
abundance: .
CDR3aa: ASSKGGNEQF